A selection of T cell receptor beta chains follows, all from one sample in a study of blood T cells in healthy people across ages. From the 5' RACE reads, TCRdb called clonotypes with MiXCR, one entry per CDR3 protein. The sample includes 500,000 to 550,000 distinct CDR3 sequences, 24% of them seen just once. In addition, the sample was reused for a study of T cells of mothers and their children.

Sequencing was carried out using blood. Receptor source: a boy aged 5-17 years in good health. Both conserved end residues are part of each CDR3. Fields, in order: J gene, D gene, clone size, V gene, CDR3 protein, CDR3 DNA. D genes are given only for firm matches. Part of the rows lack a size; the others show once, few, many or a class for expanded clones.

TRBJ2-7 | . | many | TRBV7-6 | CASSSVLRGMGVGEQYF | TGTGCCAGCAGCTCCGTGCTCAGGGGAATGGGGGTTGGCGAGCAGTACTTC
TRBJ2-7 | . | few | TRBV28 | CASSFFRIRRYEQYF | TGTGCCAGCAGTTTCTTCAGGATCCGTCGCTACGAGCAGTACTTC
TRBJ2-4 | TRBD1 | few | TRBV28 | CASRFSGGNIQYF | TGTGCCAGCAGATTCTCAGGGGGAAACATTCAGTACTTC
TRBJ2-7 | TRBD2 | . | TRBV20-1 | CSARLISGGGNEQYF | TGCAGTGCTCGACTTATAAGCGGGGGGGGAAACGAGCAGTACTTC
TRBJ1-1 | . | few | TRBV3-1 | CASSQKGGFPPTEAFF | TGTGCCAGCAGCCAAAAAGGGGGGTTCCCCCCCACTGAAGCTTTCTTT
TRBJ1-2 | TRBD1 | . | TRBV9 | CASSAALGRGSYGYTF | TGTGCCAGCAGCGCAGCCCTCGGCAGGGGGTCCTATGGCTACACCTTC
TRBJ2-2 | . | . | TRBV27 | CASSNYGIGGGGELFF | TGTGCCAGCAGCAACTATGGGATAGGGGGGGGCGGGGAGCTGTTTTTT
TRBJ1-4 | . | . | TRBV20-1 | CSAPKQGNQLFF | TGCAGTGCGCCCAAACAGGGCAACCAACTGTTTTTT
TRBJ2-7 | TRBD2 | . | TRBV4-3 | CASSDQLWTSGGGYEQYF | TGCGCCAGCAGCGACCAACTATGGACTAGCGGGGGAGGGTACGAGCAGTACTTC
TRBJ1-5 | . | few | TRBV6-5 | CASSRTGTNQPQHF | TGTGCCAGCAGCCGTACGGGGACCAATCAGCCCCAGCATTTT
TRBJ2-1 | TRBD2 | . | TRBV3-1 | CASSQALLAGGSDNEQFF | TGTGCCAGCAGCCAAGCCTTGCTAGCGGGGGGTTCTGACAATGAGCAGTTCTTC
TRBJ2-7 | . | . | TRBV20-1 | CSARDRWAPYEQYF | TGCAGTGCTAGAGATCGGTGGGCTCCCTACGAGCAGTACTTC
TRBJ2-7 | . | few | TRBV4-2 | CASSQDQSVTYEQYF | TGTGCCAGCAGCCAAGATCAGTCAGTTACCTACGAGCAGTACTTC
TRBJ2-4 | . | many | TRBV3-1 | CASSQASTASAKNIQYF | TGTGCCAGCAGCCAAGCAAGTACAGCCTCAGCCAAAAACATTCAGTACTTC
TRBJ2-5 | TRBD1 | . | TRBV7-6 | CVSSPLGTEETQYF | TGTGTCAGCAGCCCGCTTGGGACAGAAGAGACCCAGTACTTC
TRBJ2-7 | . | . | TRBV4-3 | CASSQDQLEVYEQYF | TGCGCCAGCAGCCAAGATCAGCTAGAAGTGTACGAGCAGTACTTC